These T cell receptor beta chains were read from a single sample in a study of CD8 T cells in Susac syndrome. TCRdb called the immunoSEQ multiplex PCR reads again in MiXCR, with one record for every CDR3 protein. The profile shows fewer than 200,000 distinct CDR3 sequences, approximately 95% of them singletons. Sequenced input: CD4+ T cells from PBMCs. These receptors were obtained from a human donor in good health. CDR3s include the opening cysteine and the closing phenylalanine or tryptophan. A D gene is named only where the DNA matches it firmly. Expanded clones are given a class, and other clones once, few, many or no size at all.

V gene: TRBV14; clone size: NA; D gene: NA; J gene: TRBJ2-5; CDR3 DNA: TGTGCCAGCAGCCAATTCCTGACTAGGATCGGACAAGAGACCCAGTACTTC; CDR3 protein: CASSQFLTRIGQETQYF
V gene: TRBV7-9; clone size: NA; D gene: NA; J gene: TRBJ2-7; CDR3 DNA: TGTGCCAGCAGCTATCCCCACGGAGAGCAGTACTTC; CDR3 protein: CASSYPHGEQYF
V gene: TRBV12-3/TRBV12-4; clone size: once; D gene: TRBD1; J gene: TRBJ2-1; CDR3 DNA: TGTGCCAGCAGTCCTGACAGGGTCTCAGATGAGCAGTTCTTC; CDR3 protein: CASSPDRVSDEQFF
V gene: TRBV5-4; clone size: once; D gene: NA; J gene: TRBJ2-5; CDR3 DNA: TGTGCCAGCAGCTCCCCGGGACTTATGTACCAAGAGACCCAGTACTTC; CDR3 protein: CASSSPGLMYQETQYF
V gene: TRBV6-1; clone size: NA; D gene: NA; J gene: TRBJ1-5; CDR3 DNA: TGTGCCAGCAGACAAGGGGTCGGCAATCAGCCCCAGCATTTT; CDR3 protein: CASRQGVGNQPQHF
V gene: TRBV19; clone size: NA; D gene: NA; J gene: TRBJ2-3; CDR3 DNA: TGTGCCAGTCGAGTCGGGACCACAGATACGCAGTATTTT; CDR3 protein: CASRVGTTDTQYF
V gene: TRBV7-9; clone size: NA; D gene: TRBD1; J gene: TRBJ2-3; CDR3 DNA: TGTGCCAGCAGCCGCCGGACAGGACCGTCGTCCGATACGCAGTATTTT; CDR3 protein: CASSRRTGPSSDTQYF
V gene: TRBV6-6; clone size: NA; D gene: TRBD1; J gene: TRBJ2-1; CDR3 DNA: TGTGCCACGGGACAGGGATTCTACAATGAGCAGTTCTTC; CDR3 protein: CATGQGFYNEQFF
V gene: TRBV5-8; clone size: NA; D gene: TRBD1; J gene: TRBJ1-5; CDR3 DNA: TGTGCCAGTTTCACAGGGGTCGGAAGCAATCAGCCCCAGCATTTT; CDR3 protein: CASFTGVGSNQPQHF
V gene: TRBV20-1; clone size: NA; D gene: NA; J gene: TRBJ1-3; CDR3 DNA: TGCAGTGCTTCCTTGGGCCGGGATGGAAACACCATATATTTT; CDR3 protein: CSASLGRDGNTIYF
V gene: TRBV29-1; clone size: NA; D gene: TRBD1; J gene: TRBJ1-4; CDR3 DNA: TGCAGCGTTGCCCGGGACAGGGCAACTAATGAAAAACTGTTTTTT; CDR3 protein: CSVARDRATNEKLFF
V gene: TRBV4-2; clone size: NA; D gene: TRBD1; J gene: TRBJ1-2; CDR3 DNA: TGTGCCAGCAGCCAAGTGGACAGGGGTGACTATGGCTACACCTTC; CDR3 protein: CASSQVDRGDYGYTF
V gene: TRBV3-1; clone size: NA; D gene: NA; J gene: TRBJ1-1; CDR3 DNA: TGTGCCGCAGGGGAGAACACTGAAGCTTTCTTT; CDR3 protein: CAAGENTEAFF
V gene: TRBV24-1; clone size: NA; D gene: NA; J gene: TRBJ2-5; CDR3 DNA: TGTGCCACCAGTGATTTCCCAGGGATAGAGACCCAGTACTTC; CDR3 protein: CATSDFPGIETQYF
V gene: TRBV12-3/TRBV12-4; clone size: few; D gene: NA; J gene: TRBJ2-4; CDR3 DNA: TGTGCCAGCAGCCCCCCCGGGGCCAAAAACATTCAGTACTTC; CDR3 protein: CASSPPGAKNIQYF
V gene: TRBV19; clone size: NA; D gene: NA; J gene: TRBJ2-2; CDR3 DNA: TGTGCCAGTAGTATGCAGGGACCGAACACCGGGGAGCTGTTTTTT; CDR3 protein: CASSMQGPNTGELFF
V gene: TRBV14; clone size: NA; D gene: NA; J gene: TRBJ1-1; CDR3 DNA: TGTGCCAGCAGCCTACAGGTTCAGAACACTGAAGCTTTCTTT; CDR3 protein: CASSLQVQNTEAFF
V gene: TRBV7-2; clone size: NA; D gene: NA; J gene: TRBJ2-3; CDR3 DNA: TGTGCCAGCACCAGTACGTTCGATACGCAGTATTTT; CDR3 protein: CASTSTFDTQYF
V gene: TRBV5-6; clone size: once; D gene: TRBD2; J gene: TRBJ2-1; CDR3 DNA: TGTGCCAGCAGCTTTGGACTAGCGGGGGGGAATGAGCAGTTCTTC; CDR3 protein: CASSFGLAGGNEQFF
V gene: TRBV9; clone size: NA; D gene: NA; J gene: TRBJ1-2; CDR3 DNA: TGTGCCAGCAGCGTTGGACTGGGTCTGGACTATGGCTACACCTTC; CDR3 protein: CASSVGLGLDYGYTF
V gene: TRBV7-9; clone size: NA; D gene: NA; J gene: TRBJ2-1; CDR3 DNA: TGTGCCAGCAGCTTTCCTGGGAACGGCAATGAGCAGTTCTTC; CDR3 protein: CASSFPGNGNEQFF
V gene: TRBV27; clone size: NA; D gene: NA; J gene: TRBJ2-4; CDR3 DNA: TGTGCCAGCAGTACCGGTATAGTTGACATTCAGTACTTC; CDR3 protein: CASSTGIVDIQYF
V gene: TRBV7-9; clone size: NA; D gene: NA; J gene: TRBJ2-3; CDR3 DNA: TGTGCCAGCAGCTTAGTCGGTGCAGATACGCAGTATTTT; CDR3 protein: CASSLVGADTQYF
V gene: TRBV7-6; clone size: NA; D gene: NA; J gene: TRBJ1-5; CDR3 DNA: TGTGCCAGCAGTCGCACGAGTAGGGGCGGAGAGAGCAATCAGCCCCAGCATTTT; CDR3 protein: CASSRTSRGGESNQPQHF
V gene: TRBV19; clone size: NA; D gene: TRBD1; J gene: TRBJ2-7; CDR3 DNA: TGTGCCAGTAGTATTGCCAGGGGGCTTGGTGAGCAGTACTTC; CDR3 protein: CASSIARGLGEQYF
V gene: TRBV27; clone size: NA; D gene: NA; J gene: TRBJ1-2; CDR3 DNA: TGTGCCAGCAGTCTAACCGAGGGGGACTACAGGGGCTACACCTTC; CDR3 protein: CASSLTEGDYRGYTF